This T cell receptor beta chain originates from a study of blood T cell repertoires in COVID-19. Study-wide context: Samples taken during acute and convalescent COVID-19 were collected in the United States, Italy and Spain. From T cells, B-cell-depleted T cells, or PBMCs came the material, which was cDNA or gDNA.

The assay was immunoSEQ multiplex PCR, and TCRdb's table has in-frame clones only and misses some. The table includes hundreds of thousands of clones, about 91% detected once. This clone was seen once. CDR3 length: 15 amino acids. J was trimmed by 8 bases and V by 6 bases; bases with no gene match: 13. Germline V gene data show CDR1 as SGHAT and CDR2 as FQDESV (reference sequence). The sequence came from a woman under 40 who had recovered from COVID-19. The sample was peripheral blood. The chain uses TRBV11-1 and TRBJ2-1, with 7 positions matching TRBD1. CDR3 region: CASRRGGAPPDEQFF. CDR3 bases: TGTGCCAGCAGGAGAGGGGGCGCCCCCCCGGATGAGCAGTTCTTC.